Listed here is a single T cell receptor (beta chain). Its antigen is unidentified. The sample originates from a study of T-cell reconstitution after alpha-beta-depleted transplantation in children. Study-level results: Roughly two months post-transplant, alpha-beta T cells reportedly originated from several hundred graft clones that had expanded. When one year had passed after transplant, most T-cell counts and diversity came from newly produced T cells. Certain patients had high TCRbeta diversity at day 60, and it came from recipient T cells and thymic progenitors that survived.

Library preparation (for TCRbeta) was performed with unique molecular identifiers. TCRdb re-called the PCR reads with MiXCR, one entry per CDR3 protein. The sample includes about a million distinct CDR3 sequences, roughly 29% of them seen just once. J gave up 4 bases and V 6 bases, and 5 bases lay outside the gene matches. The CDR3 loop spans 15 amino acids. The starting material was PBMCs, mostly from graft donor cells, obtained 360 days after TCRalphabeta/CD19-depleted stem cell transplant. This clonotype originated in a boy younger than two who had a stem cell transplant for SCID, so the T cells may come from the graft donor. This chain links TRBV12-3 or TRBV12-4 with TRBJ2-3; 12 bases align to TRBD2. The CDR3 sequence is CASRPSGGVADTQYF. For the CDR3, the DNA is TGTGCCAGCAGGCCTAGCGGGGGGGTTGCAGATACGCAGTATTTT.